Presented here are 29 T cell receptor beta chains from one specimen sequenced in a study of cytomegalovirus exposure and HLA in healthy donors. This PCR relied on a set of 60 Vbeta primers and 13 Jbeta primers. Profiling relied on immunoSEQ multiplex PCR, and the TCRdb table lists in-frame clones only, not all of them. The profile shows more than 100,000 clones, around nine tenths of them singletons. Sequenced material: PBMCs. The receptors originated from a woman in her 30s in good health and CMV-seronegative.

The rearrangement links TRBV6-5 to TRBJ2-7; D gene ambiguous. The V and J ends lost 5 bases and 0 bases respectively, with 11 bases between them. Germline values: CDR1 MNHEY, CDR2 SVGAGI. This CDR3 contains 14 residues. CDR3 sequence: CASSRESNSYEQYF. Written as DNA, the CDR3 is TGTGCCAGCAGTCGAGAAAGCAACTCCTACGAGCAGTACTTC.

V and J are TRBV30 and TRBJ2-5, with a possible D match to TRBD2 (7 bases). Germline V gene data show CDR1 as GTSNPN and CDR2 as SVGIG (reference sequence). V lost 5 bases and J 7 bases, leaving 17 bases between the germline ends. The CDR3 sequence is 13 residues long. As DNA, the CDR3 is TGTGCCTGGTCGGGCGGGGGCTCTGGGACCCAGTACTTC. As protein: CAWSGGGSGTQYF.

The genes are TRBV25-1 and TRBJ2-7; 8 nucleotides align to TRBD2. This CDR3 region has 16 residues. V was pared by 1 base and J by 1 base, with 6 bases of the junction left unmatched. The V gene's germline CDR1 is MGHDK and CDR2 SYGVNS. The CDR3: CASSEFSGESSYEQYF. The CDR3, as DNA: TGTGCCAGCAGTGAATTTAGCGGGGAGAGTTCCTACGAGCAGTACTTC.

The chain combines TRBV4-3 with TRBJ2-1; no firm D call. The ends were cut back, 3 bases at V and 2 bases at J, with 5 bases in the middle. Germline CDR1 is LGHNA and CDR2 is YSLEER. This CDR3 region has 13 residues. The CDR3 nucleotides are TGCGCCAGCAGCCAGGGCGCCTACAATGAGCAGTTCTTC. As protein: CASSQGAYNEQFF.

This clone showed up just a few times. V usage is TRBV27 and J usage is TRBJ1-5; TRBD1 agrees at 7 bases. The CDR3 runs to 15 residues. Per the germline V gene, CDR1 is MNHEY and CDR2 is SMNVEV (reference sequence). V lost 5 bases to trimming and J lost 1 base; unmatched junction nucleotides: 5. CDR3 nucleotides: TGTGCCAGCAGTCTGACAGGGTTCAGCAATCAGCCCCAGCATTTT. It specifies CASSLTGFSNQPQHF.

The chain uses TRBV6-6 and TRBJ1-3, with D maybe TRBD1 (6 bases). This CDR3 comprises 16 residues. V was pared by 5 bases and J by 0 bases, with 14 bases between. Germline V gene lookup returns CDR1 MNHNY and CDR2 SVGAGI (reference sequence). The CDR3 loop reads CASSRRDRFSGNTIYF. DNA of the CDR3: TGTGCCAGCAGTAGACGAGACAGGTTCTCTGGAAACACCATATATTTT.

This clone has a single count. The genes are TRBV7-2 and TRBJ2-7, with TRBD2 matching over 12 bases. Per the germline V gene, CDR1 is SGHTA and CDR2 is FQGNSA. The CDR3 is made up of 15 amino acids. Unmatched junction bases numbered 4, after V lost 4 bases and J lost 3 bases. The CDR3 coding sequence is TGTGCCAGCAGCTCTAGACTAGCGGGGGTCTACGAGCAGTACTTC. Its translation: CASSSRLAGVYEQYF.

The chain couples TRBV5-4 to TRBJ2-3, with TRBD2 identical over 11 bases. CDR1 and CDR2 from the germline V gene are SGHNT and YYREEE (reference sequence). Unmatched junction bases numbered 6, after V lost 3 bases and J lost 0 bases. The CDR3 totals 17 residues. The CDR3 bases are TGTGCCAGCAGCTCACCGGGACTAGCGGCCAGCACAGATACGCAGTATTTT. It specifies CASSSPGLAASTDTQYF.

V usage is TRBV27 and J usage is TRBJ2-1; 9 positions match TRBD1. V shed 2 bases, J shed 4 bases, and the junction held 12 bases outside the gene matches. In germline, CDR1 is MNHEY, CDR2 SMNVEV (reference sequence). This CDR3 region has 18 residues. The CDR3 DNA is TGTGCCAGCAGTTTAGGACAGGGGCCAATTAGTCAATACAATGAGCAGTTCTTC. It codes for CASSLGQGPISQYNEQFF.

As to this clone: One end of the junction does not line up with germline, which may come from a read error. The V gene is TRBV2, the J gene TRBJ2-3; 10 bases line up with TRBD2. The CDR3 runs 12 residues. Germline V gene lookup returns CDR1 SNHLY and CDR2 FYNNEI. CDR3 DNA: TGTGCCAGCAGTCCCACTAGCGGGATAAGTGGATTT. This translates into CASSPTSGISGF.

V gene TRBV18 combines with J gene TRBJ1-3; TRBD1 matches at 7 bases. With 3 bases clipped from V and 6 bases from J, the junction kept 14 bases outside the gene matches. In germline, CDR1 is KGHSH, CDR2 LQKENI. The CDR3 has 17 amino acids. The CDR3 here is CASSPETTGTEPNTIYF. The DNA for the CDR3 is TGTGCCAGCTCACCCGAAACAACCGGGACAGAGCCAAACACCATATATTTT.

The chain recombines TRBV4-3 with TRBJ2-2, with 11 bases fitting TRBD2. The CDR3 extends over 17 amino acids. The junction had 4 bases not matched to a gene; V was cut back by 0 bases and J by 4 bases. Germline loops: CDR1 LGHNA, CDR2 YSLEER. The CDR3 DNA reads as TGCGCCAGCAGCCAAGAACTAGCGGGGGCGGGCACCGGGGAGCTGTTTTTT. Translation gives CASSQELAGAGTGELFF.

The chain carries TRBV7-8 and TRBJ2-7; 9 nucleotides match TRBD2. There are 16 residues in the CDR3. Germline assignment: CDR1 SGHVS and CDR2 FQNEAQ. V shed 0 bases, J shed 3 bases, and the junction held 6 bases outside the gene matches. CDR3 residues: CASSLAASGKRYEQYF. CDR3 nucleotides: TGTGCCAGCAGCTTAGCTGCTAGCGGGAAGCGCTACGAGCAGTACTTC.

The chain couples TRBV5-4 to TRBJ2-5; 12 bases map to TRBD2. V shed 4 bases, J shed 3 bases, and the junction held 7 bases outside the gene matches. The CDR3 totals 16 residues. Germline V gene lookup returns CDR1 SGHNT and CDR2 YYREEE (reference sequence). The CDR3 coding sequence is TGTGCCAGCAGCCTTGGGGGACTAGCGGGTGAAGAGACCCAGTACTTC. Translated, it gives CASSLGGLAGEETQYF.

The J gene is TRBJ2-7, the V gene TRBV5-8, with 10 positions matching TRBD1. J gave up 5 bases and V 3 bases, and 5 bases lay outside the gene matches. The CDR3 runs 14 residues. Germline V gene data show CDR1 as SGHTS and CDR2 as YDEGEE. DNA of the CDR3: TGTGCCAGCAGCTCCGGACAGGGGGGCCACGAGCAGTACTTC. It specifies CASSSGQGGHEQYF.

Concerning this clone itself: Other DNA sequences in the sample encode the same CDR3. The chain joins TRBV7-9 to TRBJ2-5, with D maybe TRBD2 (7 bases). The length of the CDR3 is 14 residues. The germline V gene encodes CDR1 SEHNR and CDR2 FQNEAQ (reference sequence). The V gene lost 0 bases and the J gene lost 4 bases, with 9 bases spanning the gap. The CDR3 sequence is CASSLAGGRETQYF. The CDR3 DNA sequence: TGTGCCAGCAGCTTAGCGGGGGGGCGAGAGACCCAGTACTTC.

The gene calls are TRBV6-4 and TRBJ2-3; 8 positions agree with TRBD2. Germline-derived CDR1 and CDR2 are MRHNA and SNTAGT. V was pared by 6 bases and J by 0 bases, with 14 bases of the junction left unmatched. This CDR3 region has 18 residues. The CDR3 nucleotides are TGTGCCAGCAGCAAATTCCCACTAGCGGTGTCTAGCACAGATACGCAGTATTTT. The encoded protein is CASSKFPLAVSSTDTQYF.

This chain links TRBV4-2 with TRBJ2-1, with 7 bases lining up with TRBD2. The CDR3 has 14 amino acids. Germline V CDR1 and CDR2: LGHNA, YNFKEQ. Losses at the gene ends were 8 bases for V and 7 bases for J; bases not matched to a gene: 11. DNA for the CDR3: TGTGCCAGCGGGGTTAGCGGGCTAAGGAATGAGCAGTTCTTC. This gives the protein CASGVSGLRNEQFF.

The chain combines TRBV6-5 with TRBJ2-7; 9 nucleotides agree with TRBD1. Trimming cost V 10 bases and J 2 bases; bases outside gene matches: 6. This CDR3 comprises 13 residues. Germline assignment: CDR1 MNHEY and CDR2 SVGAGI. The CDR3 region has the DNA TGTGCCACTAAACAGGGGGCTACCTACGAGCAGTACTTC. Translation: CATKQGATYEQYF.

The chain employs TRBV4-2 and TRBJ2-5, with 8 bases lining up with TRBD2. Unmatched junction bases numbered 24, after V lost 2 bases and J lost 7 bases. The germline V gene has CDR1 LGHNA and CDR2 YNFKEQ. The CDR3 consists of 20 residues. The CDR3 DNA sequence: TGTGCCAGCAGCCAACACCCAGGCGTGAGGAGCGGGAGTGCGGAGGGGACCCAGTACTTC. It encodes CASSQHPGVRSGSAEGTQYF.

The V gene is TRBV7-6, the J gene TRBJ2-7; D uncertain. CDR3 length: 15 amino acids. V lost 1 base and J lost 0, with 10 bases in between. The germline V gene has CDR1 SGHVS and CDR2 FNYEAQ. The CDR3 reads CASSLESYGSYEQYF. The CDR3 nucleotides read TGTGCCAGCAGCTTAGAAAGTTACGGCTCCTACGAGCAGTACTTC.

V and J are TRBV29-1 and TRBJ1-1; D is unresolved. Per the germline V gene, CDR1 is SQVTM and CDR2 is ANQGSEA. V lost 5 bases, J lost 4 bases, and 17 bases lay in between. The CDR3 has 14 amino acids. The CDR3 here is CSVNGRGIGTEAFF. The CDR3 DNA is TGCAGCGTTAATGGTAGAGGGATAGGCACTGAAGCTTTCTTT.

V and J are TRBV13 and TRBJ2-1, with TRBD2 matching over 8 bases. The CDR3 has 15 amino acids. V lost 5 bases, J lost 8 bases, and 11 bases stayed unmatched. Germline V gives CDR1 PRHDT, CDR2 FYEKMQ (reference sequence). The CDR3 is CASSGAGLGHHEQFF. In DNA form, the CDR3 reads TGTGCCAGCAGCGGGGCGGGACTAGGGCATCATGAGCAGTTCTTC.

This chain joins TRBV19 and TRBJ2-5; 10 bases map to TRBD2. V shed 1 base, J shed 5 bases, and the junction held 4 bases outside the gene matches. This CDR3 has 15 amino acids. Germline assignment: CDR1 LNHDA and CDR2 SQIVND (reference sequence). CDR3 DNA: TGTGCCAGTAGTATAGTGGGGACTAGCGCGGAGACCCAGTACTTC. This encodes CASSIVGTSAETQYF. The entire variable domain, with the rest obtained from reference TRBV19 and TRBJ2-5, is as follows: DGGITQSPKYLFRKEGQNVTLSCEQNLNHDAMYWYRQDPGQGLRLIYYSQIVNDFQKGDIAEGYSVSREKKESFPLTVTSAQKNPTAFYLCASSIVGTSAETQYFGPGTRLLVL.

The V call is TRBV13, the J call TRBJ1-4, with 9 positions matching TRBD1. With 3 bases clipped from V and 10 bases from J, the junction kept 9 bases outside the gene matches. CDR1 is PRHDT and CDR2 is FYEKMQ in the germline V gene (reference sequence). The CDR3 contains 15 residues. Here the CDR3 DNA reads TGTGCCAGCAGCTTGACAGGGGGTACTCCGGGAAAACTGTTTTTT. The encoded protein is CASSLTGGTPGKLFF. Combining the CDR3 with reference TRBV13 and TRBJ1-4 gives the whole variable domain AAGVIQSPRHLIKEKRETATLKCYPIPRHDTVYWYQQGPGQDPQFLISFYEKMQSDKGSIPDRFSAQQFSDYHSELNMSSLELGDSALYFCASSLTGGTPGKLFFGSGTQLSVL.

The CDR3 DNA reads TGTGCCTGGAGTGAGCGGGTCCTCTCTGGAAACACCATATATTTT. Residues: CAWSERVLSGNTIYF. The chain combines TRBV30 with TRBJ1-3; no clear D. The CDR3 loop spans 15 amino acids. Per the germline V gene, CDR1 is GTSNPN and CDR2 is SVGIG (reference sequence). Trimming removed 1 base at V and 0 bases at J, with 10 bases between.

The chain uses TRBV27 and TRBJ2-1; unclear D gene. V dropped 3 bases and J dropped 4 bases, with 13 bases sitting between them. The CDR3 runs 15 residues. Germline CDR1 reads MNHEY; CDR2 reads SMNVEV (reference sequence). In DNA, the CDR3 is TGTGCCAGCAGTTTTGAGCGCTTTCCTTACAATGAGCAGTTCTTC. Translation gives CASSFERFPYNEQFF.

The chain recombines TRBV4-1 with TRBJ2-7; D is perhaps TRBD1 (6 bases). The CDR3 consists of 14 residues. Germline V gene lookup returns CDR1 MGHRA and CDR2 YSYEKL. V lost 0 bases, J lost 3 bases, and 9 bases lay in between. For the CDR3, the DNA is TGCGCCAGCAGCCAAGACAGGGGAGACTACGAGCAGTACTTC. This gives the protein CASSQDRGDYEQYF.

The chain carries TRBV28 and TRBJ1-2; no firm D call. This CDR3 is built from 16 residues. Trimming cost V 7 bases and J 4 bases, with 22 bases left between them. CDR1 and CDR2 from the germline V gene are MDHEN and SYDVKM. In nucleotides, the CDR3 is TGTGCCAGCAAGGCAGAAGGAGGTTTAGTGGTCTATGGCTACACCTTC. This sequence encodes CASKAEGGLVVYGYTF.